What follows is one T cell receptor (beta chain) and its context. Germline assignment: CDR1 SGHRS and CDR2 YFSETQ. This CDR3 spans 13 amino acids. V was shortened by 2 bases and J by 3 bases, with 8 bases between the two germline ends. Cohorts were determined from participant-reported clinical history. The record originates from a study of blood T cell repertoires in COVID-19. Study-wide context: Sites across the United States, Italy and Spain contributed samples from acute and convalescent COVID-19. Sources were T cells, B-cell-depleted T cells, or PBMCs; the material itself was cDNA or gDNA.

TCRdb's copy holds only in-frame clones and misses some; the assay was immunoSEQ multiplex PCR. Of 200,000 to 300,000 clones listed, approximately 90% are singletons. The chain is built from TRBV5-1 and TRBJ1-2; tentative D call: TRBD1 (5 bases). The sequence came from a man aged 50 or older who had been exposed to COVID-19. The sequenced sample consisted of PBMCs or T cells enriched from blood (not recorded which). Here the CDR3 reads CASSFREDYGYTF. DNA of the CDR3: TGCGCCAGCAGCTTCAGGGAGGACTATGGCTACACCTTC. The full variable domain, its missing parts supplied by reference TRBV5-1 and TRBJ1-2, is KAGVTQTPRYLIKTRGQQVTLSCSPISGHRSVSWYQQTPGQGLQFLFEYFSETQRNKGNFPGRFSGRQFSNSRSEMNVSTLELGDSALYLCASSFREDYGYTFGSGTRLTVV.